Shown below are 28 T cell receptor beta chains from a single sample sequenced in a study of shared clonotypes between healthy human individuals. TCRdb's copy holds only in-frame clones and misses some; the assay was immunoSEQ multiplex PCR. The table lists fewer than 600,000 clones, around 81% of them singletons, with about 12% in the top ten. Material for sequencing was PBMCs. Receptor source: a woman aged 40 to 55 in good health. Some clones in this sample may be carry-over from other donors' samples.

The V gene is TRBV6-6, the J gene TRBJ2-7; D not certain. The CDR3 contains 14 residues. V shed 0 bases and J shed 1 base, with 7 bases lying between them. CDR1 is MNHNY, CDR2 SVGAGI, per germline (reference sequence). The CDR3 DNA is TGTGCCAGCAGTTACTCTGGCAGGTCCTACGAGCAGTACTTC. The encoded protein is CASSYSGRSYEQYF.

The V and J genes are TRBV7-2 and TRBJ2-5, with D maybe TRBD2 (5 bases). Trimming took off 2 bases at V and 2 bases at J, with 9 bases between the two ends. In germline, CDR1 is SGHTA, CDR2 FQGNSA. The CDR3 totals 14 residues. CDR3 loop: CASSLSPGQETQYF. Written as DNA, the CDR3 is TGTGCCAGCAGCTTATCGCCGGGGCAAGAGACCCAGTACTTC.

With respect to this clone: This likely came from a read error, as a far larger clone is one base away. J is TRBJ1-1 and V is TRBV29-1; D uncertain. Germline V gene data show CDR1 as SQVTM and CDR2 as ANQGSEA. Trimming cost V 6 bases and J 3 bases, with 17 bases left between them. The CDR3 runs 14 residues. The CDR3 bases are TGCAGCGTCCTCGGGTGTGGGTCGGACACTGAAGCTTTCTTT. Residues: CSVLGCGSDTEAFF.

This chain connects TRBV5-1 to TRBJ1-5; 9 bases align to TRBD1. Unmatched junction bases numbered 3, after V lost 0 bases and J lost 5 bases. CDR1 and CDR2 from the germline V gene are SGHRS and YFSETQ. CDR3 length: 15 residues. The CDR3 sequence is CASSLGDREDQPQHF. The CDR3 nucleotides are TGCGCCAGCAGCTTGGGGGACAGGGAGGATCAGCCCCAGCATTTT. Supplemented by reference TRBV5-1 and TRBJ1-5, the full variable domain reads KAGVTQTPRYLIKTRGQQVTLSCSPISGHRSVSWYQQTPGQGLQFLFEYFSETQRNKGNFPGRFSGRQFSNSRSEMNVSTLELGDSALYLCASSLGDREDQPQHFGDGTRLSIL.

This clone was seen just once. This chain joins TRBV14 and TRBJ2-7; D may correspond to TRBD1 or TRBD2 (6 bases each). The CDR3 has 15 residues. CDR1 and CDR2 from the germline V gene are SGHDN and FVKESK. V was trimmed by 3 bases and J by 1 base, leaving 13 bases between them. DNA for the CDR3: TGTGCCAGCAGCCAGGCGGGACAAAAGTCCTACGAGCAGTACTTC. Protein sequence: CASSQAGQKSYEQYF.

This chain links TRBV18 with TRBJ1-5; TRBD1 matches at 8 bases. The junction had 7 bases not matched to a gene; V was cut back by 2 bases and J by 7 bases. Germline V CDR1 and CDR2: KGHSH, LQKENI. CDR3 length: 15 amino acids. CDR3 residues: CASSPGTGQEQPQHF. CDR3 nucleotides: TGTGCCAGCTCACCAGGGACAGGACAGGAACAGCCCCAGCATTTT.

The chain is built from TRBV4-3 and TRBJ2-1, with 13 bases lining up with TRBD2. The CDR3 runs to 16 residues. The germline V gene has CDR1 LGHNA and CDR2 YSLEER. The ends lost 0 bases at V and 9 bases at J; junction bases unmatched: 5. The CDR3 region has the DNA TGCGCCAGCAGCCAAGATTCGGGACTAGCGGGAACTGAGCAGTTCTTC. Protein product: CASSQDSGLAGTEQFF.

As regards this clone: The junction does not match germline at one end; this may be a read error. The chain links TRBV15 to TRBJ2-1; TRBD2 might be the D (6 bases). In germline, CDR1 is LNHNV, CDR2 YYDKDF (reference sequence). The CDR3 has 17 amino acids. CDR3 residues: CATSVVPRLARYKEQFF. The CDR3, as DNA: TGTGCCACCAGTGTTGTTCCCCGGCTAGCGAGGTACAAAGAGCAGTTCTTC. Using reference TRBV15 and TRBJ2-1 for the parts outside the CDR3, the full variable domain is DAMVIQNPRYQVTQFGKPVTLSCSQTLNHNVMYWYQQKSSQAPKLLFHYYDKDFNNEADTPDNFQSRRPNTSFCFLDIRSPGLGDTAMYLCATSVVPRLARYKEQFFGPGTRLTVL.

V is TRBV14 and J is TRBJ2-1, with D uncertain. The CDR3 runs 12 residues. V gave up 0 bases and J gave up 9 bases, with 6 bases separating them. In germline, CDR1 is SGHDN, CDR2 FVKESK. CDR3 in DNA: TGTGCCAGCAGCCAAGATCGGCGTGAGCAGTTCTTC. It codes for CASSQDRREQFF.

The V and J genes are TRBV30 and TRBJ1-3, with D hard to call. Trimming took 4 bases from V and 4 from J, leaving 8 bases between them. Germline-derived CDR1 and CDR2 are GTSNPN and SVGIG (reference sequence). CDR3 length: 12 amino acids. CDR3 sequence: CAWISPGNTIYF. The CDR3 region has the DNA TGTGCCTGGATTAGTCCCGGAAACACCATATATTTT.

The chain couples TRBV6-1 to TRBJ1-5; TRBD1 might be the D (5 bases). CDR3 length equals 15 residues. Germline assignment: CDR1 MNHNS and CDR2 SASEGT. The germline V and J ends were trimmed by 1 base and 7 bases, with 14 bases remaining between them. CDR3 loop: CASSEGGVGNQPQHF. The CDR3 coding sequence is TGTGCCAGCAGTGAAGGGGGGGTGGGTAACCAGCCCCAGCATTTT.

The chain joins TRBV27 to TRBJ1-1; D gene ambiguous. CDR3 length equals 13 residues. V lost 4 bases, J lost 7 bases, and 13 bases lay in between. Germline-derived CDR1 and CDR2 are MNHEY and SMNVEV (reference sequence). The CDR3 sequence: CASSSRRIDEAFF. CDR3 in DNA: TGTGCCAGCAGTTCCCGCAGGATAGATGAAGCTTTCTTT.

This clone was seen more than once but under ten times. The chain has TRBV5-1 and TRBJ2-5, with 7 bases identical to TRBD2. Germline CDR1 is SGHRS and CDR2 is YFSETQ. V trimming: 4 bases; J trimming: 5 bases; junction bases outside the gene matches: 11. This CDR3 has 15 amino acids. In nucleotides, the CDR3 is TGCGCCAGCAGCCTTGTAGCGGGTGTAGCGGAGACCCAGTACTTC. Its translation: CASSLVAGVAETQYF.

The CDR3 DNA sequence: TGTGCCTGGAGTTTCGCTAGCGCCGAGACCCAGTACTTC. This encodes CAWSFASAETQYF. This sequence joins TRBV30 and TRBJ2-5; tentatively, D is TRBD2 (6 bases). The V end lost 2 bases, the J end lost 5 bases, and 12 bases lay between the germline ends. The CDR3 length is 13 residues. Germline CDR1 GTSNPN, CDR2 SVGIG (reference sequence).

The rearrangement joins TRBV6-5 to TRBJ1-1, with D unclear. Germline assignment: CDR1 MNHEY and CDR2 SVGAGI. The CDR3 runs to 15 residues. Between the trimmed V and J ends, which lost 0 bases and 3 bases, there was a span of 11 bases. Written as DNA, the CDR3 is TGTGCCAGCAGTTACTCACAGACTGGGTACACTGAAGCTTTCTTT. Its protein is CASSYSQTGYTEAFF.

V usage is TRBV19 and J usage is TRBJ1-5; TRBD1 is a possible D gene (5 bases). CDR3 length: 14 residues. Per the germline V gene, CDR1 is LNHDA and CDR2 is SQIVND (reference sequence). V was clipped by 7 bases and J by 6 bases, with 16 bases between them. The CDR3 loop reads CASMAGGGTQPQHF. CDR3 DNA sequence: TGTGCCAGTATGGCTGGGGGAGGTACTCAGCCCCAGCATTTT.

Regarding this clone: The likely explanation is a read error, given a far larger clone one base away. J is TRBJ1-2 and V is TRBV19; possibly TRBD1 for D (5 bases). From germline, CDR1 is LNHDA and CDR2 SQIVND (reference sequence). V was pared by 5 bases and J by 4 bases, with 23 bases between. This CDR3 has 17 amino acids. CDR3 DNA sequence: TGTGCCAGTAGTGGACTTGCAGGGACCGGGGGTGGCTATGGCTACACCTTC. Its protein is CASSGLAGTGGGYGYTF.

In this sample, this clone is medium-sized (0.01 to 0.1%). In the same sample, other DNA sequences code for this CDR3. The rearrangement joins TRBV27 to TRBJ2-4, with 9 positions matching TRBD1. This CDR3 comprises 17 residues. From germline, CDR1 is MNHEY and CDR2 SMNVEV (reference sequence). V gave up 5 bases and J gave up 3 bases; unmatched junction bases: 11. Here the CDR3 reads CASSPRDREVVKNIQYF. In nucleotides, the CDR3 is TGTGCCAGCAGTCCCCGGGACAGGGAGGTCGTCAAAAACATTCAGTACTTC.

Notes on this clone: The likely explanation is a read error, given a far larger clone one base away. This sequence joins TRBV5-1 and TRBJ2-7, with 10 bases identical to TRBD2. CDR1 is SGHRS and CDR2 is YFSETQ in the germline V gene. The CDR3 length is 14 residues. The chain's CDR3 is CASSFRAGGYEQHF. CDR3 bases: TGCGCCAGCAGCTTTCGAGCGGGAGGGTACGAGCAGCACTTC.

The chain employs TRBV19 and TRBJ2-6, with 11 bases fitting TRBD1. This CDR3 has 18 amino acids. Trimming took 6 bases from V and 3 from J; bases not matched to a gene: 10. Germline values: CDR1 LNHDA, CDR2 SQIVND (reference sequence). The CDR3 bases are TGTGCCAGTAGCGGAGGGGACAGGGGGACTGGTGGGGCCAACGTCCTGACTTTC. Amino acid sequence: CASSGGDRGTGGANVLTF.

This clone came up many times. This rearrangement joins TRBV4-1 to TRBJ1-5, with D uncertain. The CDR3 is 17 residues long. Between the trimmed V and J ends, which lost 0 bases and 2 bases, there was a span of 14 bases. CDR1 and CDR2 from the germline V gene are MGHRA and YSYEKL. CDR3 bases: TGCGCCAGCAGCCAAGATCTGGCGGGTGGTCGCAATCAGCCCCAGCATTTT. Its protein is CASSQDLAGGRNQPQHF.

The chain recombines TRBV9 with TRBJ2-3; D unresolved. V lost 4 bases, J lost 7 bases, and 16 bases lay in between. CDR3 size: 14 residues. Germline-derived CDR1 and CDR2 are SGDLS and YYNGEE. The CDR3 reads CASSPPATPHTQYF. In nucleotides, the CDR3 is TGTGCCAGCAGCCCCCCCGCGACCCCGCATACGCAGTATTTT. The full variable domain, rest sourced from reference TRBV9 and TRBJ2-3, is DSGVTQTPKHLITATGQRVTLRCSPRSGDLSVYWYQQSLDQGLQFLIQYYNGEERAKGNILERFSAQQFPDLHSELNLSSLELGDSALYFCASSPPATPHTQYFGPGTRLTVL.

The CDR3 nucleotides are TGTGCCAGCAGCGGCGGACACCGAGGGAGTTCTGACTATGGCTACACCTTC. Translating gives CASSGGHRGSSDYGYTF. The chain has TRBV7-8 and TRBJ1-2; tentative D call: TRBD1 (5 bases). V was clipped by 5 bases and J by 3 bases, with 22 bases between them. Looked up from germline, CDR1 is SGHVS and CDR2 is FQNEAQ. This CDR3 has 17 residues.

The chain carries TRBV5-5 and TRBJ2-2, with 10 bases matching TRBD2. The germline gives CDR1 SGHKS, CDR2 YYEKEE (reference sequence). This CDR3 is built from 17 residues. V trimming: 4 bases; J trimming: 0 bases; junction bases outside the gene matches: 6. CDR3 DNA sequence: TGTGCCAGCAGCCCGACTAGCGGGCTCGCGAACACCGGGGAGCTGTTTTTT. It specifies CASSPTSGLANTGELFF. The full variable domain, rest sourced from reference TRBV5-5 and TRBJ2-2, is DAGVTQSPTHLIKTRGQQVTLRCSPISGHKSVSWYQQVLGQGPQFIFQYYEKEERGRGNFPDRFSARQFPNYSSELNVNALLLGDSALYLCASSPTSGLANTGELFFGEGSRLTVL.

This clone was counted a few times. This CDR3 is CASTYRQDFTEAFF. The DNA of the CDR3 is TGTGCCAGCACCTACCGACAGGATTTCACTGAAGCTTTCTTT. The chain combines TRBV2 with TRBJ1-1; D is possibly TRBD1 (6 bases). The CDR3 extends over 14 amino acids. Deletions cut 7 bases from V and 4 bases from J, with 16 bases between. Germline CDR1 reads SNHLY; CDR2 reads FYNNEI.

The chain carries TRBV5-1 and TRBJ2-2, with 7 bases identical to TRBD1. Trimming at V came to 7 bases and at J to 0 bases, leaving 6 bases not matched to a gene. The CDR3 covers 15 residues. The V gene's germline CDR1 is SGHRS and CDR2 YFSETQ. This CDR3 is CASRSGGTNTGELFF. In nucleotides, the CDR3 is TGCGCCAGCCGGTCAGGGGGAACGAACACCGGGGAGCTGTTTTTT.

As regards this clone: A far larger clone differs by one base, so this is likely a read error. The sample holds other DNA sequences that translate to the same CDR3. The genes are TRBV30 and TRBJ1-4; a weak D match, TRBD1 (6 bases). V was cut by 3 bases and J by 11 bases, with 25 bases left in between. Germline V lookup: CDR1 GTSNPN, CDR2 SVGIG (reference sequence). The CDR3 extends over 16 amino acids. As DNA, the CDR3 is TGTGCCTGGAGCAGAGGGGGAGGTTTCGGAGAGGGGAAACTGTTTTTT. Its translation: CAWSRGGGFGEGKLFF.

This clone was seen just once. A far larger clone lies a single base away; this is likely a read error. No conserved phenylalanine or tryptophan is present at the end of the CDR3, so a read error is the likely explanation. The J gene is TRBJ2-2, the V gene TRBV30, with D maybe TRBD2 (5 bases). The V gene lost 8 bases and the J gene lost 0 bases, with 22 bases spanning the gap. CDR3 length: 17 residues. Germline V CDR1 and CDR2: GTSNPN, SVGIG (reference sequence). The CDR3 sequence: CARGLPAGRANTGELFL. In nucleotides, the CDR3 is TGTGCCCGGGGATTACCCGCCGGGCGGGCGAACACCGGGGAGCTGTTTCTT.